Listed here are 8 T cell receptor beta chains from one sample, sequenced in a study of response to subunit inactivated influenza vaccine. TCRdb ran MiXCR on the RT-PCR reads and lists one entry per CDR3 protein. The sample gives hundreds of thousands of distinct CDR3 sequences, around a sixth of which show up once; approximately 10% is in the top ten. The sample in question was PBMCs from blood, obtained approximately 12 days after vaccination. The receptors derive from a middle-aged man who received an inactivated influenza vaccine.

This clonotype appeared a few times. The chain has TRBV7-2 and TRBJ2-1; the match to TRBD2 covers 9 bases. The V segment lost 10 bases and the J segment 8 bases; nucleotides outside the gene matches: 12. Germline assignment: CDR1 SGHTA and CDR2 FQGNSA. CDR3 length equals 14 residues. DNA for the CDR3: TGTGCCAACCAAAAGCGGGAGGCTTGGCATGAGCAGTTCTTC. It yields the protein CANQKREAWHEQFF.

This chain connects TRBV5-1 to TRBJ2-1; TRBD1 agrees at 9 bases. V was clipped by 2 bases and J by 9 bases; unmatched bases: 6. Per germline, CDR1 SGHRS and CDR2 YFSETQ. The CDR3 has 14 residues. CDR3 loop: CASSFGTGYAEQFF. The DNA for the CDR3 is TGCGCCAGCAGCTTCGGGACAGGGTATGCTGAGCAGTTCTTC.

This clonotype has just a few counts. J is TRBJ2-2 and V is TRBV13, with D possibly TRBD1 on 6 matching bases. CDR3 length: 16 amino acids. From germline, CDR1 is PRHDT and CDR2 FYEKMQ (reference sequence). V lost 1 base and J 3 bases, leaving 12 bases between the germline ends. The CDR3 DNA reads TGTGCCAGCAGCTTAGATTCAGGACAGTACACCGGGGAGCTGTTTTTT. Encoded protein: CASSLDSGQYTGELFF.

This clonotype was detected a few times. The rearrangement joins TRBV28 to TRBJ2-4, with D possibly being TRBD1 (6 bases). The CDR3 is 17 amino acids. Germline V CDR1 and CDR2: MDHEN, SYDVKM. Trimming cost V 3 bases and J 0 bases, with 15 bases left between them. The CDR3 sequence: CASSFVAGALAKNIQYF. The CDR3 nucleotides are TGTGCCAGCAGTTTCGTAGCAGGGGCTCTAGCCAAAAACATTCAGTACTTC.

This clonotype appeared many times. V is TRBV28 and J is TRBJ2-7, with 11 nucleotides matching TRBD2. CDR3 length equals 16 residues. With 1 base clipped from V and 5 bases from J, the junction kept 7 bases outside the gene matches. The germline V gene encodes CDR1 MDHEN and CDR2 SYDVKM. DNA of the CDR3: TGTGCCAGCAGTTTATTAGCGGGAGGGTTCATGGACGAGCAGTACTTC. Amino acid sequence: CASSLLAGGFMDEQYF. The variable domain in full, completed from reference TRBV28 and TRBJ2-7, reads DVKVTQSSRYLVKRTGEKVFLECVQDMDHENMFWYRQDPGLGLRLIYFSYDVKMKEKGDIPEGYSVSREKKERFSLILESASTNQTSMYLCASSLLAGGFMDEQYFGPGTRLTVT.

The chain carries TRBV20-1 and TRBJ1-5; the D is unclear. Germline CDR1 and CDR2: DFQATT and SNEGSKA (reference sequence). Trimming took 3 bases from V and 6 from J, leaving 12 bases between them. The CDR3 runs to 13 residues. DNA of the CDR3: TGCAGTGCTAGGGGCTTGGCGGGTCAGCCCCAGCATTTT. Amino acid sequence: CSARGLAGQPQHF.

This clonotype was picked up a small number of times. The chain couples TRBV9 to TRBJ2-2, with TRBD2 as a possible D gene (5 bases). V lost 4 bases, J lost 14 bases, and 18 bases lay in between. From germline, CDR1 is SGDLS and CDR2 YYNGEE. The CDR3 is 13 amino acids. The CDR3 DNA reads as TGTGCCAGCAGCAACGGGATCTCCAGTATCCTGTTTTTT. It translates to CASSNGISSILFF.

This clonotype was observed a few times. The chain uses TRBV11-1 and TRBJ1-1; 7 bases are a match to TRBD1. Trimming removed 5 bases from V and 0 bases from J; junction bases left unmatched: 18. CDR1 is SGHAT, CDR2 FQDESV, per germline (reference sequence). This CDR3 has 19 amino acids. CDR3 sequence (DNA): TGTGCCAGCAGCCCCCTTTTGATAGAGGGACAGCTCATGAACACTGAAGCTTTCTTT. It encodes CASSPLLIEGQLMNTEAFF.